These 23 T cell receptor beta chains were all obtained from the same sample, sequenced in a study of cytomegalovirus exposure and HLA in healthy donors. The data were produced by immunoSEQ multiplex PCR, yet TCRdb's version contains in-frame clones alone and is incomplete. The sample consists of around 60,000 clones, more than 75% of them appearing once. Input material: PBMCs. Receptors originate from a man aged 18-30 years in good health and CMV-seronegative.

The genes are TRBV30 and TRBJ1-5; TRBD1 agrees at 7 bases. V trimming: 3 bases; J trimming: 3 bases; junction bases outside the gene matches: 8. The V gene's germline CDR1 is GTSNPN and CDR2 SVGIG (reference sequence). The CDR3 is 15 amino acids. The CDR3, as DNA: TGTGCCTGGAGCAACAGGGGACGGAACAATCAGCCCCAGCATTTT. As protein: CAWSNRGRNNQPQHF.

V is TRBV5-1 and J is TRBJ2-7; D not resolved. Germline CDR1 SGHRS, CDR2 YFSETQ. With 4 bases removed from V and 1 base from J, the gap between germline ends came to 9 bases. The CDR3 loop spans 13 amino acids. This chain's CDR3 is CASSLPNSYEQYF. CDR3 DNA: TGCGCCAGCAGCCTCCCTAATTCCTACGAGCAGTACTTC.

V usage is TRBV15 and J usage is TRBJ2-1, with a possible D match to TRBD2 (5 bases). The germline V and J ends were trimmed by 1 base and 3 bases, with 7 bases remaining between them. CDR1 and CDR2 (germline): LNHNV, YYDKDF (reference sequence). The CDR3 consists of 14 residues. This chain's CDR3 is CATSRVGIYNEQFF. CDR3 coding DNA: TGTGCCACCAGCAGAGTCGGGATCTACAATGAGCAGTTCTTC.

The chain is built from TRBV10-1 and TRBJ2-5, with unresolved D. CDR1 is WNHNN and CDR2 is SYGVQD in the germline V gene (reference sequence). Between the trimmed V and J ends, which lost 3 bases and 2 bases, there was a span of 10 bases. This CDR3 is 14 amino acids long. In DNA, the CDR3 is TGCGCCAGCAGTGAAGGAGATGTGCAAGAGACCCAGTACTTC. It is translated as CASSEGDVQETQYF.

The chain uses TRBV20-1 and TRBJ2-5; weak D call: TRBD2 (6 bases). The germline V gene has CDR1 DFQATT and CDR2 SNEGSKA (reference sequence). This CDR3 has 10 amino acids. V lost 7 bases, J lost 5 bases, and 8 bases lay in between. The CDR3 DNA is TGCAGTGGGAGGGTTGAGACCCAGTACTTC. The encoded protein is CSGRVETQYF.

This chain joins TRBV28 and TRBJ1-2; possibly TRBD1 for D (5 bases). The germline CDR1 and CDR2 sequences are MDHEN and SYDVKM. The CDR3 has 14 amino acids. Trimming took 3 bases from V and 3 from J, leaving 11 bases between them. For the CDR3, the DNA is TGTGCCAGCAGTTTCCTCGGGGGGGACTATGGCTACACCTTC. Protein: CASSFLGGDYGYTF.

This rearrangement joins TRBV20-1 to TRBJ2-1; D is ambiguous. Trimming took 6 bases from V and 8 from J, leaving 11 bases between them. The CDR3 is 11 amino acids. Per germline, CDR1 DFQATT and CDR2 SNEGSKA (reference sequence). The CDR3 DNA reads as TGCAGTGCCCCGGGTTTCGATGAGCAGTTCTTC. Amino acid sequence: CSAPGFDEQFF.

The chain has TRBV30 and TRBJ1-1; TRBD1 aligns across 8 bases. Germline assignment: CDR1 GTSNPN and CDR2 SVGIG (reference sequence). V trimming: 4 bases; J trimming: 1 base; junction bases outside the gene matches: 2. The CDR3 consists of 13 residues. The CDR3 DNA reads TGTGCCTGGAACAGGGGGGAGAACACTGAAGCTTTCTTT. Protein product: CAWNRGENTEAFF.

V is TRBV6-5 and J is TRBJ2-3, with 10 bases lining up with TRBD2. The V gene end was trimmed by 5 bases and the J gene end by 2 bases; junction bases not matched to a gene: 4. The CDR3 extends over 15 amino acids. The germline V gene encodes CDR1 MNHEY and CDR2 SVGAGI. The DNA for the CDR3 is TGTGCCAGCAGTCACCTAGCGGGAGACACAGATACGCAGTATTTT. Its protein product is CASSHLAGDTDTQYF.

The CDR3 is CASSRDRGDVTQYF. The CDR3 DNA sequence: TGTGCCAGCAGCAGGGACAGGGGTGATGTGACCCAGTACTTC. J is TRBJ2-5 and V is TRBV7-3; 10 bases match TRBD1. Trimming removed 5 bases from V and 7 bases from J; junction bases left unmatched: 7. Germline V gene data show CDR1 as SGHTA and CDR2 as FQGTGA. CDR3 size: 14 residues.

The J gene is TRBJ2-3, the V gene TRBV6-1; 8 positions agree with TRBD2. The CDR3 has 14 amino acids. The trim removed 7 bases at V and 0 bases at J, leaving 3 bases unmatched. CDR1 and CDR2 (germline): MNHNS, SASEGT. The CDR3 region has the DNA TGTGCCAGCAAGTCTAGCGGGAGCACAGATACGCAGTATTTT. It is translated as CASKSSGSTDTQYF.

The genes are TRBV19 and TRBJ1-1; 7 bases line up with TRBD1. V was pared by 7 bases and J by 2 bases, with 10 bases of the junction left unmatched. Germline V gives CDR1 LNHDA, CDR2 SQIVND (reference sequence). This CDR3 spans 15 amino acids. In DNA, the CDR3 is TGTGCCAGTAACCACGCCGGGACAGTAAACACTGAAGCTTTCTTT. It codes for CASNHAGTVNTEAFF.

J is TRBJ2-3 and V is TRBV7-6, with 7 nucleotides matching TRBD2. This CDR3 has 17 amino acids. Germline-derived CDR1 and CDR2 are SGHVS and FNYEAQ. The ends lost 2 bases at V and 1 base at J; junction bases unmatched: 9. The CDR3 sequence: CASSLPRGGKGTDTQYF. Written as DNA, the CDR3 is TGTGCCAGCAGCTTACCCCGGGGAGGGAAAGGCACAGATACGCAGTATTTT. Filled out from reference TRBV7-6 and TRBJ2-3, the complete variable domain reads GAGVSQSPRYKVTKRGQDVALRCDPISGHVSLYWYRQALGQGPEFLTYFNYEAQQDKSGLPNDRFSAERPEGSISTLTIQRTEQRDSAMYRCASSLPRGGKGTDTQYFGPGTRLTVL.

The genes are TRBV7-2 and TRBJ2-1; TRBD2 matches at 9 bases. J was trimmed by 6 bases and V by 1 base; bases with no gene match: 4. Germline V gene sequence: CDR1 SGHTA, CDR2 FQGNSA. The CDR3 runs to 15 residues. CDR3 sequence (DNA): TGTGCCAGCAGCTTAGTCGCGACTAGCGGCAATGAGCAGTTCTTC. It translates to CASSLVATSGNEQFF.

J is TRBJ2-1 and V is TRBV5-1; 10 bases match TRBD2. The junction had 4 bases not matched to a gene; V was cut back by 0 bases and J by 7 bases. The CDR3 contains 15 residues. CDR1 and CDR2 (germline): SGHRS, YFSETQ. The DNA for the CDR3 is TGCGCCAGCAGCTTGGGCAGCGGGAGGGAGAATGAGCAGTTCTTC. This translates into CASSLGSGRENEQFF.

The rearrangement links TRBV6-5 to TRBJ2-3; D perhaps matches TRBD1 (6 bases). Trimming left V 2 bases short and J 6 bases short, with 15 bases between. Germline assignment: CDR1 MNHEY and CDR2 SVGAGI. This CDR3 is built from 15 residues. This CDR3 is CASSYGGRVADTQYF. In nucleotides, the CDR3 is TGTGCCAGCAGTTACGGGGGCAGGGTTGCGGATACGCAGTATTTT.

V usage is TRBV14 and J usage is TRBJ2-1, with 11 positions matching TRBD2. The trim removed 3 bases at V and 2 bases at J, leaving 3 bases unmatched. Looked up from germline, CDR1 is SGHDN and CDR2 is FVKESK. The CDR3 is 16 residues long. The CDR3 loop reads CASSHASGRPYNEQFF. The DNA of the CDR3 is TGTGCCAGCAGCCACGCTAGCGGGAGGCCCTACAATGAGCAGTTCTTC.

V usage is TRBV21-1 and J usage is TRBJ2-1; the table assigns TRBD2, which was not confirmed against the DNA. TRBV21-1 is flagged as a pseudogene. This CDR3 contains 14 residues. CDR3 DNA sequence: TGTGCCAGCAGCAAATGCCCGGAGCGGAATGAGCAGTTCTTC. It yields the protein CASSKCPERNEQFF.

The chain couples TRBV19 to TRBJ2-7; 10 nucleotides line up with TRBD2. The V and J ends lost 5 bases and 4 bases, in that order; junction bases with no gene match: 2. There are 13 residues in the CDR3. Germline V CDR1 and CDR2: LNHDA, SQIVND (reference sequence). CDR3 amino acids: CASSPSGSYEQYF. The CDR3 nucleotides are TGTGCCAGTAGTCCTAGCGGGAGTTACGAGCAGTACTTC.

The chain combines TRBV14 with TRBJ1-1, with D hard to call. CDR1 and CDR2 (germline): SGHDN, FVKESK. The CDR3 is 16 amino acids. V was cut by 4 bases and J by 6 bases, with 21 bases left in between. The CDR3 DNA sequence: TGTGCCAGCAGCCTAGCCATCGGGAGGTTCAACGCTGAAGCTTTCTTT. Protein sequence: CASSLAIGRFNAEAFF. The whole variable domain, remainder taken from reference TRBV14 and TRBJ1-1, is EAGVTQFPSHSVIEKGQTVTLRCDPISGHDNLYWYRRVMGKEIKFLLHFVKESKQDESGMPNNRFLAERTGGTYSTLKVQPAELEDSGVYFCASSLAIGRFNAEAFFGQGTRLTVV.

The CDR3 DNA reads TGTGCCAGCAGGGCCGGGGGACCTAACTATGGCTACACCTTC. It encodes CASRAGGPNYGYTF. This sequence joins TRBV28 and TRBJ1-2; D possibly corresponds to TRBD1 (5 bases). The germline V gene has CDR1 MDHEN and CDR2 SYDVKM. Trimming took off 6 bases at V and 0 bases at J, with 11 bases between the two ends. There are 14 residues in the CDR3.

This clone occurred once. The J gene is TRBJ2-7, the V gene TRBV6-5, with D unclear. The V end was cut by 5 bases, the J end by 5 bases, with 19 bases between. The CDR3 runs to 15 residues. The germline V gene encodes CDR1 MNHEY and CDR2 SVGAGI. The CDR3 coding sequence is TGTGCCAGCAGTCCCTTAAGAGTAGCAAACAACGAGCAGTACTTC. It yields the protein CASSPLRVANNEQYF.

CDR3: CASGPLSGSSYNEQFF. For the CDR3, the DNA is TGTGCTAGTGGTCCTCTTAGCGGGAGCTCCTACAATGAGCAGTTCTTC. The chain joins TRBV12-5 to TRBJ2-1; 9 bases are a match to TRBD2. Germline CDR1 and CDR2: LGHNT and FRNRAP. The CDR3 extends over 16 amino acids. V lost 5 bases to trimming and J lost 0 bases; unmatched junction nucleotides: 5.